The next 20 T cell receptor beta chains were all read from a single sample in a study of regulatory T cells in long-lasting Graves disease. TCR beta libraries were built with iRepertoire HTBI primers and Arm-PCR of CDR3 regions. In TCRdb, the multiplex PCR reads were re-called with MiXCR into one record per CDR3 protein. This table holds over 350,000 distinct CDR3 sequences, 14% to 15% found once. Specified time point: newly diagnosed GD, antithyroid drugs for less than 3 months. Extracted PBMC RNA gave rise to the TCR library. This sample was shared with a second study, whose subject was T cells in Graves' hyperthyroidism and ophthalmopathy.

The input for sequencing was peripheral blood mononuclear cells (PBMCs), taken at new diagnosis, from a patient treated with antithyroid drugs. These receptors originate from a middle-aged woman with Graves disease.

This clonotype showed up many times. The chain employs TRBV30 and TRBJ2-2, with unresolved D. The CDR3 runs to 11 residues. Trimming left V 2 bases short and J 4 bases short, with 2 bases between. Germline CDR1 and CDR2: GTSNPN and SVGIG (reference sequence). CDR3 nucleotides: TGTGCCTGGAGTTTCACCGGGGAGCTGTTTTTT. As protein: CAWSFTGELFF.

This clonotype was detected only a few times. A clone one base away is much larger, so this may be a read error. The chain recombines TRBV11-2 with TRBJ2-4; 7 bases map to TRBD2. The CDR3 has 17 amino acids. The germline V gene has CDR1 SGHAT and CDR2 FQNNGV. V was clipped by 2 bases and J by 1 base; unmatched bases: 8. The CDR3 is CASSLTISGKAKNIQYF. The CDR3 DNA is TGTGCCAGCAGCTTAACCATCAGCGGGAAGGCCAAAAACATTCAGTACTTC.

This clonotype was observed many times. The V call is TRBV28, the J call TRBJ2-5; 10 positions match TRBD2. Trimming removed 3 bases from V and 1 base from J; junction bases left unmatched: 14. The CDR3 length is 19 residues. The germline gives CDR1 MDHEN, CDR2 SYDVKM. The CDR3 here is CASSLRLAGVGQTQETQYF. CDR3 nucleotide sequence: TGTGCCAGCAGTTTGAGGCTAGCGGGAGTAGGGCAGACCCAAGAGACCCAGTACTTC. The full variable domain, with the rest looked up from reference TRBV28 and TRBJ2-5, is DVKVTQSSRYLVKRTGEKVFLECVQDMDHENMFWYRQDPGLGLRLIYFSYDVKMKEKGDIPEGYSVSREKKERFSLILESASTNQTSMYLCASSLRLAGVGQTQETQYFGPGTRLLVL.

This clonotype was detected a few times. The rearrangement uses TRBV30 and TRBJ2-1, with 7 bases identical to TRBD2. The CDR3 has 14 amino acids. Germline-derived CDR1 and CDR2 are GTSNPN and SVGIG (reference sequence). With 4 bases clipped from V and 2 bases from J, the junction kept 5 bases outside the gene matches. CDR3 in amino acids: CAWNRGVPYNEQFF. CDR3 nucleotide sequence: TGTGCCTGGAATCGGGGGGTCCCCTACAATGAGCAGTTCTTC.

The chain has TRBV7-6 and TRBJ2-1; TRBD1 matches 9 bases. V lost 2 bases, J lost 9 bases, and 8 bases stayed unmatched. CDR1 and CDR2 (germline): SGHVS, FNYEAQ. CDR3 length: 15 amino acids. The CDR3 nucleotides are TGTGCCAGCAGCTTATGGGCTACAGGGGGCGGTGAGCAGTTCTTC. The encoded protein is CASSLWATGGGEQFF.

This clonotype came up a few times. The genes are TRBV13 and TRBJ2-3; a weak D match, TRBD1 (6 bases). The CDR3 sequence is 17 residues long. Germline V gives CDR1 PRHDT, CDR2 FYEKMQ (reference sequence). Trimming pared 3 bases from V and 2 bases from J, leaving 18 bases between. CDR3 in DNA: TGTGCCAGCAGCTTCGGGCGAGGTGGGGGCCCCACAGATACGCAGTATTTT. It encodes CASSFGRGGGPTDTQYF.

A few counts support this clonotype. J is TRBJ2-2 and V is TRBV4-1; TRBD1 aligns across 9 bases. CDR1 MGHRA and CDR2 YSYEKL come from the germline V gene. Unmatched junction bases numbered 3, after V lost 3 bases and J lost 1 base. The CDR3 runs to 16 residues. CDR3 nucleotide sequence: TGCGCCAGCAGCCAGGAGGGACAGGGGAACACCGGGGAGCTGTTTTTT. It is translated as CASSQEGQGNTGELFF.

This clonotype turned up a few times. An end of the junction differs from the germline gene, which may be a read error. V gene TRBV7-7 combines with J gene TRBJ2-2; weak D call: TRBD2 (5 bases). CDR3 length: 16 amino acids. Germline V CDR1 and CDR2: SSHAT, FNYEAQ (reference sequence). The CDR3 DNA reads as TGTGCTAGCAGCTCGAGTCGACTACTGAACACCGGGGAGCTGTTTTTT. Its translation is CASSSSRLLNTGELFF.

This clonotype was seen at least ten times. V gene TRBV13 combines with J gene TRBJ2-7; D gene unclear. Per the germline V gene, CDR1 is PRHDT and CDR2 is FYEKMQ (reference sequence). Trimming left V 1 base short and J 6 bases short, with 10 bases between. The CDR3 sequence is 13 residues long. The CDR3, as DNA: TGTGCCAGCAGCTTAGAAGCGATGGCCGAGCAGTACTTC. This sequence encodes CASSLEAMAEQYF.

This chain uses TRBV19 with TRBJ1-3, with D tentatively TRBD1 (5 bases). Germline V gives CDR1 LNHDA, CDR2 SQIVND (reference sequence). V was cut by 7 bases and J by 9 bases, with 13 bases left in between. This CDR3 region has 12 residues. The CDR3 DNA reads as TGTGCCAGTATGGGGCAGTGGAGCACCATATATTTT. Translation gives CASMGQWSTIYF.

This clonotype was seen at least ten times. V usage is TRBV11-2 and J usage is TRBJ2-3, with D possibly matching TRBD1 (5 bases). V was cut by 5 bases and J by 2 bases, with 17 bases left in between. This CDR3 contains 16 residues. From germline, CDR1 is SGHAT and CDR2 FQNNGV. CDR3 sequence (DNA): TGTGCCAGCAGCCTTAGGGGTAGAACAGACACAGATACGCAGTATTTT. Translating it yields CASSLRGRTDTDTQYF. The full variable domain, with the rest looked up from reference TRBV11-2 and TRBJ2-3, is EAGVAQSPRYKIIEKRQSVAFWCNPISGHATLYWYQQILGQGPKLLIQFQNNGVVDDSQLPKDRFSAERLKGVDSTLKIQPAKLEDSAVYLCASSLRGRTDTDTQYFGPGTRLTVL.

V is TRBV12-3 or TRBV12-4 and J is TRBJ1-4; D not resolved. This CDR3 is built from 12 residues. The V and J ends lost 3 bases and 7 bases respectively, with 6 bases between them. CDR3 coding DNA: TGTGCCAGCAGTTTGGGGTTTGAAAAACTGTTTTTT. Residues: CASSLGFEKLFF.

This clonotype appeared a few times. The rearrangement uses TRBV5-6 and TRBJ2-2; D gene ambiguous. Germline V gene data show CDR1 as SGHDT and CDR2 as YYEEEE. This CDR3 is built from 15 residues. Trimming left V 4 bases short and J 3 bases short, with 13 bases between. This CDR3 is CASSQMWQDTGELFF. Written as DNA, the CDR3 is TGTGCCAGCAGCCAGATGTGGCAGGACACCGGGGAGCTGTTTTTT.

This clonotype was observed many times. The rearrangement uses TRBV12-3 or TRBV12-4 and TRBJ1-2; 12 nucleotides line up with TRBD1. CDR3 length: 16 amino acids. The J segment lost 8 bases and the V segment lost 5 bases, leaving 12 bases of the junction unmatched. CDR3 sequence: CASSQWDRGPQRGYTF. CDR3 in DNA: TGTGCCAGCAGTCAGTGGGACAGGGGGCCCCAAAGGGGCTACACCTTC.

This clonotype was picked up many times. The CDR3 region is CASSIYTGYNEQFF. CDR3 nucleotides: TGTGCCAGCAGCATCTACACAGGCTACAATGAGCAGTTCTTC. The J gene is TRBJ2-1, the V gene TRBV11-3, with TRBD1 as a possible D gene (5 bases). Trimming took off 5 bases at V and 3 bases at J, with 11 bases between the two ends. Germline-derived CDR1 and CDR2 are SGHNT and YENEEA. The CDR3 runs to 14 residues.

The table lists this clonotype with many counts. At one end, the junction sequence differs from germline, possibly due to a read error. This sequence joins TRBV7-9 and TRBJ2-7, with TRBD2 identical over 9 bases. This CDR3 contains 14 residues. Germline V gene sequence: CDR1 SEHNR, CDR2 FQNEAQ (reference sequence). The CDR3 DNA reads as TGTGCCAGCAGTTTAGGTAGCGGGAGCTACGAGCAGTACTTC. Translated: CASSLGSGSYEQYF.

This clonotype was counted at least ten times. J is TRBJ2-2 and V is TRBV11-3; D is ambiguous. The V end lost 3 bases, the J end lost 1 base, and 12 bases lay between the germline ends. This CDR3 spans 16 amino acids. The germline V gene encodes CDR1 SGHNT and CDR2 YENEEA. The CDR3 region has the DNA TGTGCCAGCAGCTTCCCTCCCGAGCGGAACACCGGGGAGCTGTTTTTT. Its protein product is CASSFPPERNTGELFF.

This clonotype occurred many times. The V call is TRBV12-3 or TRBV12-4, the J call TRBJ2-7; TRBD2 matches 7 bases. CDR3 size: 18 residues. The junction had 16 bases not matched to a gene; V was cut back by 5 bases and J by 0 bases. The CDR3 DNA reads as TGTGCCAGCAGTCCCTACTTGAGACTAGCCGAGAGCTCCTACGAGCAGTACTTC. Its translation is CASSPYLRLAESSYEQYF.

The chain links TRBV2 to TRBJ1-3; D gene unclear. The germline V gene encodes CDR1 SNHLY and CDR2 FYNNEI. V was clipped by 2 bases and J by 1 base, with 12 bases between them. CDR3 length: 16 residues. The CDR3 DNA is TGTGCCAGCAGTGAATTTGGGCCCAGATCTGGAAACACCATATATTTT. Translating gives CASSEFGPRSGNTIYF.

The CDR3 spells CASRGTGLTYEQYF. In DNA, the CDR3 is TGTGCCAGTAGGGGGACAGGTCTTACCTACGAGCAGTACTTC. The chain couples TRBV19 to TRBJ2-7; 8 positions match TRBD1. Germline V CDR1 and CDR2: LNHDA, SQIVND (reference sequence). The CDR3 loop spans 14 amino acids. Germline trimming cut 6 bases from V and 2 bases from J; bases unmatched to any gene: 6.